This TCR beta chain was captured by sequencing in a study of regulatory T cells in long-lasting Graves disease. Arm-PCR with iRepertoire HTBI primers amplified the CDR3 regions for these TCR beta libraries. TCRdb reanalysed the multiplex PCR reads using MiXCR and keeps one entry per CDR3 protein. The table shows 440,000 or so distinct CDR3 sequences, with 16% occurring only once. The CDR3 runs 13 residues. CDR1 is SGHTA and CDR2 is FQGNSA in the germline V gene. V was clipped by 0 bases and J by 7 bases, with 9 bases between them. Regarding time point: newly diagnosed GD, antithyroid drugs for less than 3 months. From PBMCs, RNA was extracted and then used to make the TCR library. These data are also associated with another study on T cells in Graves' hyperthyroidism and ophthalmopathy.

The sequence came from a woman between 25 and 40 years old with Graves disease. Here the sequenced sample was peripheral blood mononuclear cells (PBMCs), taken at new diagnosis, from a patient treated with antithyroid drugs. V usage is TRBV7-2 and J usage is TRBJ1-1, with D unclear. The CDR3 region has the DNA TGTGCCAGCAGCTTAGCGCTAAAAGTTGAAGCTTTCTTT. The encoded protein is CASSLALKVEAFF. Based on the CDR3 plus reference TRBV7-2 and TRBJ1-1, the full variable domain is GAGVSQSPSNKVTEKGKDVELRCDPISGHTALYWYRQSLGQGLEFLIYFQGNSAPDKSGLPSDRFSAERTGGSVSTLTIQRTQQEDSAVYLCASSLALKVEAFFGQGTRLTVV.